Below are 17 T cell receptor beta chains sequenced from a single sample in a study of long-term antiretroviral therapy in people with HIV. They ran version v3.0 of the immunoSEQ assay at survey level. Only in-frame clones appear in the TCRdb table, and some are missing; sequencing was by immunoSEQ multiplex PCR. This table has 16,000 or so clones, just over 75% appearing once. The specimen was unsorted PBMCs, collected 2.1 years after starting antiretroviral therapy. Receptors originate from a man aged 40-49 years with HIV.

The J gene is TRBJ2-7, the V gene TRBV4-1, with 7 bases matching TRBD2. The CDR3 runs to 14 residues. Germline V lookup: CDR1 MGHRA, CDR2 YSYEKL. Trimming cost V 3 bases and J 0 bases; bases outside gene matches: 2. Here the CDR3 DNA reads TGCGCCAGCAGCCACGGGGGGAGCTCCTACGAGCAGTACTTC. Protein sequence: CASSHGGSSYEQYF.

In its sample, this clone was seen a few times. The V call is TRBV2, the J call TRBJ1-6; tentative D call: TRBD1 (5 bases). Germline lookup yields CDR1 SNHLY and CDR2 FYNNEI. The CDR3 consists of 14 residues. The V gene lost 3 bases and the J gene lost 7 bases, with 10 bases spanning the gap. The CDR3 DNA sequence: TGTGCCAGCAGTGACTGGGGGGACAATTCACCCCTCCACTTT. Its translation is CASSDWGDNSPLHF.

The chain carries TRBV5-6 and TRBJ2-1; D not resolved. The CDR3 runs to 14 residues. Trimming removed 0 bases from V and 12 bases from J, with 16 bases in between. Germline loops: CDR1 SGHDT, CDR2 YYEEEE. The CDR3 DNA reads TGTGCCAGCAGCTTGGGGGCTACCCCTGTGGGGCAGTTCTTC. This translates into CASSLGATPVGQFF. Full variable domain (missing parts from reference TRBV5-6 and TRBJ2-1): DAGVTQSPTHLIKTRGQQVTLRCSPKSGHDTVSWYQQALGQGPQFIFQYYEEEERQRGNFPDRFSGHQFPNYSSELNVNALLLGDSALYLCASSLGATPVGQFFGPGTRLTVL.

Only one count was recorded for this clone. The V gene is TRBV7-9, the J gene TRBJ1-3; no firm D call. Deletions cut 5 bases from V and 0 bases from J, with 17 bases between. Germline V lookup: CDR1 SEHNR, CDR2 FQNEAQ (reference sequence). The CDR3 spans 17 residues. The CDR3 here is CASSLPSTVSSGNTIYF. The CDR3 DNA reads TGTGCCAGCAGCCTTCCCTCGACGGTGAGCTCTGGAAACACCATATATTTT.

This clone was picked up one time. The chain couples TRBV4-1 to TRBJ1-1, with D perhaps TRBD1 (5 bases). The CDR3 runs to 15 residues. The germline gives CDR1 MGHRA, CDR2 YSYEKL. V was shortened by 0 bases and J by 2 bases, with 10 bases between the two germline ends. Here the CDR3 DNA reads TGCGCCAGCAGCCAAGATCTAGGGGTTAACACTGAAGCTTTCTTT. Its translation: CASSQDLGVNTEAFF.

The gene calls are TRBV12-5 and TRBJ1-1; D remains unclear. This CDR3 has 14 amino acids. Germline V CDR1 and CDR2: LGHNT, FRNRAP. Trimming removed 0 bases from V and 1 base from J, with 6 bases in between. The CDR3 DNA reads TGTGCTAGTGGTTTGGTACAGAAGAACACTGAAGCTTTCTTT. Its translation: CASGLVQKNTEAFF. Variable domain in full (rest from reference TRBV12-5 and TRBJ1-1): DARVTQTPRHKVTEMGQEVTMRCQPILGHNTVFWYRQTMMQGLELLAYFRNRAPLDDSGMPKDRFSAEMPDATLATLKIQPSEPRDSAVYFCASGLVQKNTEAFFGQGTRLTVV.

In its sample, this clone was seen a few times. The chain is built from TRBV5-6 and TRBJ2-7, with D possibly called TRBD1 or TRBD2 (5 bases each). Trimming left V 2 bases short and J 0 bases short, with 9 bases between. CDR3 size: 14 residues. From germline, CDR1 is SGHDT and CDR2 YYEEEE. The CDR3 loop is CASSFGGSSYEQYF. The CDR3 coding sequence is TGTGCCAGCAGCTTTGGGGGATCCTCCTACGAGCAGTACTTC.

In its sample, this clone was seen a few times. The chain couples TRBV5-1 to TRBJ1-6, with D perhaps TRBD1 (6 bases). The CDR3 has 14 residues. Trimming pared 0 bases from V and 8 bases from J, leaving 9 bases between. CDR1 and CDR2 from the germline V gene are SGHRS and YFSETQ. The CDR3 sequence is CASSLATGYSPLHF. Here the CDR3 DNA reads TGCGCCAGCAGCTTGGCGACAGGTTATTCACCCCTCCACTTT.

This clone showed up just a few times. This chain connects TRBV5-5 to TRBJ1-5, with a tentative D call TRBD1 (6 bases). The CDR3 runs to 16 residues. Germline lookup yields CDR1 SGHKS and CDR2 YYEKEE (reference sequence). Deletions cut 3 bases from V and 7 bases from J, with 20 bases between. The CDR3 spells CASSSGLEQGKQPQHF. In DNA form, the CDR3 reads TGTGCCAGCAGCTCGGGCCTTGAACAGGGAAAACAGCCCCAGCATTTT.

This clone was counted a single time. CDR3: CASSYSTEGISGYTF. CDR3 DNA: TGTGCCAGCAGTTACTCGACAGAAGGTATTAGTGGCTACACCTTC. V is TRBV6-5 and J is TRBJ1-2; tentative D call: TRBD1 (5 bases). This CDR3 is built from 15 residues. Germline V gives CDR1 MNHEY, CDR2 SVGAGI. Deletions cut 0 bases from V and 7 bases from J, with 15 bases between.

The chain employs TRBV18 and TRBJ1-1; D is possibly TRBD1 (5 bases). Between the trimmed V and J ends, which lost 2 bases and 0 bases, there was a span of 16 bases. The CDR3 has 17 amino acids. Germline loops: CDR1 KGHSH, CDR2 LQKENI. In nucleotides, the CDR3 is TGTGCCAGCTCACCAAGGGAAGTCGGGGCCATGAACACTGAAGCTTTCTTT. Encoded protein: CASSPREVGAMNTEAFF.

This chain connects TRBV6-6 to TRBJ1-5, with D tentatively TRBD1 (5 bases). The CDR3 is made up of 16 amino acids. Per germline, CDR1 MNHNY and CDR2 SVGAGI (reference sequence). V dropped 4 bases and J dropped 1 base, with 14 bases sitting between them. CDR3 nucleotide sequence: TGTGCCAGCAGTTCTCTACAGGTGGCGAGCAATCAGCCCCAGCATTTT. Its translation: CASSSLQVASNQPQHF.

The chain combines TRBV23-1 with TRBJ2-7; a weak D match, TRBD2 (5 bases). TRBV23-1 qualifies as an ORF whose function is uncertain. The CDR3 extends over 14 amino acids. V lost 0 bases and J 5 bases, leaving 11 bases between the germline ends. CDR3 nucleotide sequence: TGCGCCAGCAGTCAATCGGTGGGGAGCGACGAGCAGTACTTC. This encodes CASSQSVGSDEQYF.

The CDR3 spells CASSVATGYEQYF. The CDR3 DNA follows: TGTGCCAGCAGCGTAGCTACGGGCTACGAGCAGTACTTC. The rearrangement uses TRBV9 and TRBJ2-7; D remains ambiguous. The CDR3 runs 13 residues. Germline V gene sequence: CDR1 SGDLS, CDR2 YYNGEE. Trimming cost V 0 bases and J 3 bases, with 7 bases left between them.

This clone was picked up a small number of times. The rearrangement uses TRBV6-1 and TRBJ2-6; D gene uncertain. Trimming shortened V by 8 bases and J by 4 bases, and 15 bases separated the two germline ends. CDR1 and CDR2 (germline): MNHNS, SASEGT. The CDR3 contains 15 residues. The CDR3 DNA sequence: TGTGCCAGCTCAGGTGCTGTTAGCGGGGCCAACGTCCTGACTTTC. Translated: CASSGAVSGANVLTF.

This chain uses TRBV28 with TRBJ2-1; D gene uncertain. Trimming cost V 2 bases and J 6 bases, with 14 bases left between them. The CDR3 length is 15 residues. The germline V gene has CDR1 MDHEN and CDR2 SYDVKM. The CDR3 sequence: CASSLTRTFSNEQFF. CDR3 DNA: TGTGCCAGCAGTTTAACCAGGACGTTCAGCAATGAGCAGTTCTTC.

The chain links TRBV9 to TRBJ1-2, with 9 bases fitting TRBD1. The CDR3 length is 20 residues. Germline CDR1 is SGDLS and CDR2 is YYNGEE. The junction had 21 bases not matched to a gene; V was cut back by 3 bases and J by 3 bases. The CDR3 spells CASSASSIARDREEDYGYTF. The CDR3 DNA is TGTGCCAGCAGCGCATCTTCGATTGCCCGGGACAGGGAAGAGGACTATGGCTACACCTTC.